What follows are 24 T cell receptor beta chains derived from one specimen sequenced in a study of graft-versus-host responses after intestinal transplantation. These TCRs' antigens remain unknown. Here immunoSEQ multiplex PCR was the method, and the copy in TCRdb shows in-frame clones only, minus some. This sample has about 90,000 clones, with over 80% found just once. Specimen: unstimulated CD8+ T cells sorted from spleen or lymph node cells, collected before transplant. Every receptor here comes from a human donor who was the organ donor for an intestinal transplant.

This sequence joins TRBV7-9 and TRBJ2-1, with 8 nucleotides matching TRBD2. Unmatched junction bases numbered 3, after V lost 2 bases and J lost 3 bases. CDR1 is SEHNR, CDR2 FQNEAQ, per germline (reference sequence). The CDR3 spans 15 residues. The DNA of the CDR3 is TGTGCCAGCAGCTTACCGGGAGGGGACTACAATGAGCAGTTCTTC. This gives the protein CASSLPGGDYNEQFF.

The chain uses TRBV7-9 and TRBJ1-2; 9 positions match TRBD1. Germline V gene lookup returns CDR1 SEHNR and CDR2 FQNEAQ (reference sequence). With V trimmed by 5 bases and J by 5 bases, 9 bases remained unmatched. There are 15 residues in the CDR3. CDR3 coding DNA: TGTGCCAGCAGCCCAGGACAGGGGAGTACGTATGGCTACACCTTC. Encoded protein: CASSPGQGSTYGYTF.

The chain has TRBV9 and TRBJ2-1; a weak D match, TRBD2 (6 bases). Germline V gene sequence: CDR1 SGDLS, CDR2 YYNGEE. CDR3 length: 12 amino acids. Trimming stripped 4 bases from V and 9 bases from J, with 11 bases between. CDR3 DNA: TGTGCCAGCAGCCCTTTCGGGGGTGAGCAGTTCTTC. Translated: CASSPFGGEQFF.

The chain recombines TRBV13 with TRBJ2-7, with D unresolved. The V gene's germline CDR1 is PRHDT and CDR2 FYEKMQ (reference sequence). V dropped 5 bases and J dropped 3 bases, with 8 bases sitting between them. CDR3 length: 12 amino acids. In DNA form, the CDR3 reads TGTGCCAGCAGCCCCGCGAACTACGAGCAGTACTTC. It encodes CASSPANYEQYF.

This chain uses TRBV19 with TRBJ2-1; 10 bases fit TRBD2. The CDR3 is made up of 14 amino acids. J gave up 7 bases and V 10 bases, and 10 bases lay outside the gene matches. The germline V gene encodes CDR1 LNHDA and CDR2 SQIVND (reference sequence). The CDR3 coding sequence is TGTGCCACCTCGTTAGTTAGCGGGGGGAATGAGCAGTTCTTC. As protein: CATSLVSGGNEQFF.

The rearrangement joins TRBV7-9 to TRBJ1-3; D uncertain. This CDR3 is 16 amino acids long. From germline, CDR1 is SEHNR and CDR2 FQNEAQ (reference sequence). Trimming cost V 4 bases and J 2 bases, with 15 bases left between them. This chain's CDR3 is CASSSSLSGAGNTIYF. The CDR3 DNA sequence: TGTGCCAGCAGCTCTTCCCTAAGCGGGGCTGGAAACACCATATATTTT. The full variable domain, rest sourced from reference TRBV7-9 and TRBJ1-3, is DTGVSQNPRHKITKRGQNVTFRCDPISEHNRLYWYRQTLGQGPEFLTYFQNEAQLEKSRLLSDRFSAERPKGSFSTLEIQRTEQGDSAMYLCASSSSLSGAGNTIYFGEGSWLTVV.

The chain recombines TRBV19 with TRBJ1-5; D is uncertain. The CDR3 extends over 15 amino acids. From germline, CDR1 is LNHDA and CDR2 SQIVND (reference sequence). V was trimmed by 3 bases and J by 6 bases, leaving 15 bases between them. The CDR3 sequence: CASSIWGGPIQPQHF. The CDR3 DNA sequence: TGTGCCAGTAGTATTTGGGGAGGGCCTATTCAGCCCCAGCATTTT.

The rearrangement joins TRBV7-3 to TRBJ1-2, with 7 bases aligning to TRBD1. CDR3 size: 15 residues. With V trimmed by 4 bases and J by 0 bases, 5 bases remained unmatched. Germline CDR1 reads SGHTA; CDR2 reads FQGTGA. CDR3 sequence: CASSSTGEANYGYTF. CDR3 coding DNA: TGTGCCAGCAGCTCTACAGGGGAAGCTAACTATGGCTACACCTTC.

The chain combines TRBV6-1 with TRBJ1-1; TRBD1 is a possible D gene (5 bases). The germline CDR1 and CDR2 sequences are MNHNS and SASEGT. The CDR3 sequence is 13 residues long. V dropped 7 bases and J dropped 4 bases, with 13 bases sitting between them. DNA of the CDR3: TGTGCCAGCACGGGCTTTGGGGCCACTGAAGCTTTCTTT. Translated, it gives CASTGFGATEAFF.

The rearrangement joins TRBV28 to TRBJ2-7; 7 nucleotides line up with TRBD2. V shed 4 bases and J 4 bases; nucleotides not matched to a gene: 7. Germline CDR1 is MDHEN and CDR2 is SYDVKM. The CDR3 contains 14 residues. In nucleotides, the CDR3 is TGTGCCAGCAGTTGGGAGGGCCTCAGGTACGAGCAGTACTTC. Its translation: CASSWEGLRYEQYF.

The gene calls are TRBV5-4 and TRBJ2-2, with 9 bases lining up with TRBD2. CDR1 SGHNT and CDR2 YYREEE come from the germline V gene (reference sequence). V lost 2 bases to trimming and J lost 2 bases; unmatched junction nucleotides: 1. The CDR3 consists of 15 residues. The CDR3 coding sequence is TGTGCCAGCAGCTTTCTAGCGGGAAACACCGGGGAGCTGTTTTTT. It is translated as CASSFLAGNTGELFF.

The chain joins TRBV27 to TRBJ1-1, with D uncertain. There are 15 residues in the CDR3. Trimming shortened V by 3 bases and J by 0 bases, and 11 bases separated the two germline ends. Germline V gene sequence: CDR1 MNHEY, CDR2 SMNVEV (reference sequence). CDR3 loop: CASSLSGVLNTEAFF. The DNA of the CDR3 is TGTGCCAGCAGTTTGAGTGGAGTACTGAACACTGAAGCTTTCTTT.

The V call is TRBV4-1, the J call TRBJ2-1; tentatively, D is TRBD2 (7 bases). The CDR3 contains 16 residues. V lost 4 bases, J lost 5 bases, and 18 bases lay in between. CDR1 is MGHRA, CDR2 YSYEKL, per germline. The CDR3: CASSPYTGGRNNEQFF. The CDR3 DNA follows: TGCGCCAGCAGCCCTTATACCGGGGGGCGCAACAATGAGCAGTTCTTC.

The chain joins TRBV6-5 to TRBJ1-2; D remains ambiguous. The CDR3 consists of 13 residues. V was pared by 5 bases and J by 3 bases, with 10 bases between. The germline gives CDR1 MNHEY, CDR2 SVGAGI. CDR3 loop: CASSPAVYYGYTF. The CDR3 coding sequence is TGTGCCAGCAGTCCGGCGGTGTACTATGGCTACACCTTC.

In its sample, this clone was seen once. This sequence joins TRBV6-1 and TRBJ2-7; TRBD2 matches at 10 bases. V lost 8 bases, J lost 6 bases, and 7 bases stayed unmatched. The germline CDR1 and CDR2 sequences are MNHNS and SASEGT. This CDR3 spans 13 amino acids. The CDR3 sequence is CASDSGRAGEQYF. The CDR3 DNA reads TGTGCCAGCGACAGCGGGAGGGCGGGCGAGCAGTACTTC.

The chain employs TRBV11-3 and TRBJ1-2, with 7 bases that match TRBD1. Germline CDR1 is SGHNT and CDR2 is YENEEA. The CDR3 is 14 amino acids. With V trimmed by 4 bases and J by 5 bases, 7 bases remained unmatched. For the CDR3, the DNA is TGTGCCAGCAGCTCGGGGACAGCCTTTTATGGCTACACCTTC. The encoded protein is CASSSGTAFYGYTF.

The V call is TRBV13, the J call TRBJ1-1; tentative D call: TRBD1 (5 bases). The V and J ends lost 5 bases and 7 bases respectively, with 14 bases between them. CDR1 and CDR2 (germline): PRHDT, FYEKMQ (reference sequence). This CDR3 comprises 13 residues. The CDR3, as DNA: TGTGCCAGCAGCACTATGGGGGGAATTGAAGCTTTCTTT. Translation: CASSTMGGIEAFF.

This chain connects TRBV19 to TRBJ2-1, with 8 positions matching TRBD1. The CDR3 has 15 amino acids. Germline V gene sequence: CDR1 LNHDA, CDR2 SQIVND (reference sequence). The V segment lost 5 bases and the J segment 8 bases; nucleotides outside the gene matches: 11. The CDR3 protein is CASSALPGGFHEQFF. DNA for the CDR3: TGTGCCAGTAGTGCCTTGCCAGGGGGCTTTCATGAGCAGTTCTTC.

The V and J genes are TRBV2 and TRBJ2-7, with TRBD2 matching 7 bases. V shed 8 bases and J 6 bases; nucleotides not matched to a gene: 16. The CDR3 extends over 15 amino acids. Germline CDR1 SNHLY, CDR2 FYNNEI. In DNA, the CDR3 is TGTGCCAGCGGGCGGGGGATGTTGGGGATCCGCGAGCAGTACTTC. It encodes CASGRGMLGIREQYF.

The J gene is TRBJ2-3, the V gene TRBV19; TRBD1 is a possible D gene (5 bases). Trimming cost V 5 bases and J 0 bases, with 18 bases left between them. Germline V gene sequence: CDR1 LNHDA, CDR2 SQIVND (reference sequence). This CDR3 is built from 17 residues. For the CDR3, the DNA is TGTGCCAGTAGTCTTTACAGGACACTAACTAGCACAGATACGCAGTATTTT. Protein product: CASSLYRTLTSTDTQYF.

The rearrangement uses TRBV11-2 and TRBJ2-3; 7 bases line up with TRBD2. CDR1 and CDR2 from the germline V gene are SGHAT and FQNNGV. This CDR3 comprises 15 residues. Germline trimming cut 5 bases from V and 3 bases from J; bases unmatched to any gene: 8. The CDR3 nucleotides read TGTGCCAGCAGCCCCCTGAGACTAGCTACAGATACGCAGTATTTT. Translating it yields CASSPLRLATDTQYF.

The chain combines TRBV28 with TRBJ2-1, with D possibly being TRBD2 (6 bases). CDR1 and CDR2 (germline): MDHEN, SYDVKM. Trimming shortened V by 3 bases and J by 6 bases, and 9 bases separated the two germline ends. The CDR3 is 13 residues long. CDR3 bases: TGTGCCAGCAGTTTCCTCGGGGGCAATGAGCAGTTCTTC. It translates to CASSFLGGNEQFF. Filled out from reference TRBV28 and TRBJ2-1, the complete variable domain reads DVKVTQSSRYLVKRTGEKVFLECVQDMDHENMFWYRQDPGLGLRLIYFSYDVKMKEKGDIPEGYSVSREKKERFSLILESASTNQTSMYLCASSFLGGNEQFFGPGTRLTVL.

J is TRBJ1-3 and V is TRBV29-1; D is possibly TRBD1 (5 bases). V was shortened by 4 bases and J by 9 bases, with 16 bases between the two germline ends. This CDR3 is built from 13 residues. Germline V lookup: CDR1 SQVTM, CDR2 ANQGSEA. CDR3 protein: CSVVSTAGGTIYF. CDR3 in DNA: TGCAGCGTTGTATCGACCGCCGGGGGCACCATATATTTT. The variable domain in full, with the rest retrieved from reference TRBV29-1 and TRBJ1-3, is SAVISQKPSRDICQRGTSLTIQCQVDSQVTMMFWYRQQPGQSLTLIATANQGSEATYESGFVIDKFPISRPNLTFSTLTVSNMSPEDSSIYLCSVVSTAGGTIYFGEGSWLTVV.

This chain links TRBV18 with TRBJ2-7, with 9 bases fitting TRBD2. With V trimmed by 6 bases and J by 4 bases, 25 bases remained unmatched. Looked up from germline, CDR1 is KGHSH and CDR2 is LQKENI. This CDR3 spans 20 amino acids. The CDR3 protein is CASSVMRWRGGLGESYEQYF. The DNA of the CDR3 is TGTGCCAGCTCCGTGATGCGCTGGCGGGGGGGCCTGGGAGAGAGTTACGAGCAGTACTTC.